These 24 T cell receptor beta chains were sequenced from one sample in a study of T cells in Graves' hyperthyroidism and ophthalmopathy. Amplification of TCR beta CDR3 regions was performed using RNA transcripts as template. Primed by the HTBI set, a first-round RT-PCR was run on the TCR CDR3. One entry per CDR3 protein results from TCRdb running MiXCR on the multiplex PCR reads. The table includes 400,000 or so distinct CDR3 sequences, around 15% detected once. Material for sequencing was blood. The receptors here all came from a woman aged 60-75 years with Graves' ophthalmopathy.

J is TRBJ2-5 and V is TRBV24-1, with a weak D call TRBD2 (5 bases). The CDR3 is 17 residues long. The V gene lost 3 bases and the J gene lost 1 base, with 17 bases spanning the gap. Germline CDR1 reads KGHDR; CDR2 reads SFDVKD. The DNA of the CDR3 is TGTGCCACCAGTGATGGTGCAAAGTCGACTACCCAAGAGACCCAGTACTTC. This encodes CATSDGAKSTTQETQYF.

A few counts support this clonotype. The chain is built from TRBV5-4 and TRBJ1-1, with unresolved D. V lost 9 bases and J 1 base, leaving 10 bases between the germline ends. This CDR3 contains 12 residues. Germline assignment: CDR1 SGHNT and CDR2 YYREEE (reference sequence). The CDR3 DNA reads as TGTGCCATCAATTGGGGGAACACTGAAGCTTTCTTT. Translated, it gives CAINWGNTEAFF.

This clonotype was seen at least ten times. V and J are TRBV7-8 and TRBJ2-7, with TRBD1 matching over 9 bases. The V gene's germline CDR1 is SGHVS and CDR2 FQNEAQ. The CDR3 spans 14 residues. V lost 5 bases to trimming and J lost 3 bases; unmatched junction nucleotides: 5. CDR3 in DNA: TGTGCCAGCAGCCTCGTGACAGGGGGCTACGAGCAGTACTTC. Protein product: CASSLVTGGYEQYF.

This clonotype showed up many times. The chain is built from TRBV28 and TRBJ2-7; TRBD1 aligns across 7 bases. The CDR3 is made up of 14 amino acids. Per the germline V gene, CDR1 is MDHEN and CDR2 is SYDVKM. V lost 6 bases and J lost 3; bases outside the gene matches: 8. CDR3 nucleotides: TGTGCCAGCAGGGACAGGAGTAGCCGCTACGAGCAGTACTTC. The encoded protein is CASRDRSSRYEQYF.

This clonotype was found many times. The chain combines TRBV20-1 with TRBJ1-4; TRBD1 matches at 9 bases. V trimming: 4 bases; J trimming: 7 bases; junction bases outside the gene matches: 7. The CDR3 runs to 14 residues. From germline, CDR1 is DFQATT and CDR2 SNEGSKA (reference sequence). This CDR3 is CSAIHRGQGEKLFF. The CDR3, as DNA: TGCAGTGCTATCCACAGGGGGCAGGGTGAAAAACTGTTTTTT.

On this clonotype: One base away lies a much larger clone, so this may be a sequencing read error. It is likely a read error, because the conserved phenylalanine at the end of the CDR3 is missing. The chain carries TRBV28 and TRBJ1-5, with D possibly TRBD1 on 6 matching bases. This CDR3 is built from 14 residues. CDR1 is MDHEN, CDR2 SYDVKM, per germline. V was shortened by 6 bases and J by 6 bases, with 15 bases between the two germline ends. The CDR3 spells CASSFWGALQPQHL. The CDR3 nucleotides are TGTGCCAGCAGCTTCTGGGGGGCTCTTCAGCCCCAGCATCTT.

CDR3 loop: CASSWEKNTEAFF. The CDR3 nucleotides read TGTGCCAGCAGTTGGGAGAAGAACACTGAAGCTTTCTTT. This chain joins TRBV6-5 and TRBJ1-1; the D is unclear. The CDR3 is 13 residues long. V lost 4 bases and J 1 base, leaving 7 bases between the germline ends. Germline values: CDR1 MNHEY, CDR2 SVGAGI.

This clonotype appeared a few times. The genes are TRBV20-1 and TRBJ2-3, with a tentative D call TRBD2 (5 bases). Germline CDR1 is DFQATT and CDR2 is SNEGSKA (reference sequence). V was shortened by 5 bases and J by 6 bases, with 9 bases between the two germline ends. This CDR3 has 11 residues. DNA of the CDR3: TGCAGTGCTCAACTAGGGGATACGCAGTATTTT. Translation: CSAQLGDTQYF.

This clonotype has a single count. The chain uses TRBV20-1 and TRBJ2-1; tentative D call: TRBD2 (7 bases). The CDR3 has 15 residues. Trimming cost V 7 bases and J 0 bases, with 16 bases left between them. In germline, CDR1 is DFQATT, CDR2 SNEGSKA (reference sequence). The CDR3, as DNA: TGCAGTGGGGGGGGCGGACCTTACTCCTACAATGAGCAGTTCTTC. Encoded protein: CSGGGGPYSYNEQFF.

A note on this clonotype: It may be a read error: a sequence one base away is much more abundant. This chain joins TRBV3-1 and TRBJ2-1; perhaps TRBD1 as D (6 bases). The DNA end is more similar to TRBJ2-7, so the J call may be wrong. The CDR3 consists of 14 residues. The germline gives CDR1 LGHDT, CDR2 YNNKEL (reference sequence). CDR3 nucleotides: TGTGCCAGCAGCCAAGAGGACAGCCTACATGAGCAGTACTTC. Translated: CASSQEDSLHEQYF.

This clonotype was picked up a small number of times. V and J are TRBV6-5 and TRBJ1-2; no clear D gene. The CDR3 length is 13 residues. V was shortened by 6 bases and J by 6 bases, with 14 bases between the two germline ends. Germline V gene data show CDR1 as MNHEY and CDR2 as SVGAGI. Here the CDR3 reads CASSYTTKDGYTF. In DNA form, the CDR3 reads TGTGCCAGCAGCTACACGACCAAAGATGGCTACACCTTC.

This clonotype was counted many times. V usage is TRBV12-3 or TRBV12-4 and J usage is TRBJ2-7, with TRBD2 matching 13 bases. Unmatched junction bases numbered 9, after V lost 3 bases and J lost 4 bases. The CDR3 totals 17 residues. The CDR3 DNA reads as TGTGCCAGCAGTTTCGATCCCGGACTAGCGGGAGCTTACGAGCAGTACTTC. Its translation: CASSFDPGLAGAYEQYF.

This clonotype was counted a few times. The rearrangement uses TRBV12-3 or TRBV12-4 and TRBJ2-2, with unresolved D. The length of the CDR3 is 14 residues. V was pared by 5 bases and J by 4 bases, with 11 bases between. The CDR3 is CASSQTRFTGELFF. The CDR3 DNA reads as TGTGCCAGCAGTCAGACACGTTTCACCGGGGAGCTGTTTTTT.

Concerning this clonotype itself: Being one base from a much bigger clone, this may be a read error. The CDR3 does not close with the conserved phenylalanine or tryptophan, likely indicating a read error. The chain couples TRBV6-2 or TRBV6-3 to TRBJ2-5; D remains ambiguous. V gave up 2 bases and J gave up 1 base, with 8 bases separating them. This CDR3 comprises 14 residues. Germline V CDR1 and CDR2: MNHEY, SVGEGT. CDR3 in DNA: TGTGCCAGCAGTTACCCGGGTGGCCAAGAGACCCAGTACTCC. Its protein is CASSYPGGQETQYS.

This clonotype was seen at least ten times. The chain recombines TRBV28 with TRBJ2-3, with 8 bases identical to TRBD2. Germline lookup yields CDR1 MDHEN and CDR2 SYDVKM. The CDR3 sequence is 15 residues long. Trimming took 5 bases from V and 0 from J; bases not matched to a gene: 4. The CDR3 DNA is TGTGCCAGCAGTCCCGGGGGGGCTAGCACAGATACGCAGTATTTT. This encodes CASSPGGASTDTQYF. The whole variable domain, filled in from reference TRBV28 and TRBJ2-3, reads DVKVTQSSRYLVKRTGEKVFLECVQDMDHENMFWYRQDPGLGLRLIYFSYDVKMKEKGDIPEGYSVSREKKERFSLILESASTNQTSMYLCASSPGGASTDTQYFGPGTRLTVL.

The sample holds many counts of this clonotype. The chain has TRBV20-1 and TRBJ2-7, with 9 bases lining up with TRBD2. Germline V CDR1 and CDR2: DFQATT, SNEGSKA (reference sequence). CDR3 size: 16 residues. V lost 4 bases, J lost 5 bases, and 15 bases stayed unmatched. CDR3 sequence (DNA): TGCAGTGCTACGCCCGTGGCGGGAGGGCAGGACCACGAGCAGTACTTC. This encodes CSATPVAGGQDHEQYF.

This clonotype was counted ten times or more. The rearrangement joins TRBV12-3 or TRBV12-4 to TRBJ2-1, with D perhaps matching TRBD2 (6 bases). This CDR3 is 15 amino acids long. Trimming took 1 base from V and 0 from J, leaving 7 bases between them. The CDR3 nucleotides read TGTGCCAGCAGTTTAGGCGGGGCCTCCTACAATGAGCAGTTCTTC. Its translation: CASSLGGASYNEQFF.

CDR3: CASSTRWRENSYEQYF. CDR3 DNA: TGTGCCAGCAGCACCCGTTGGCGGGAGAACTCCTACGAGCAGTACTTC. The chain links TRBV6-1 to TRBJ2-7; 7 bases align to TRBD2. After removal of 6 bases from V and 0 bases from J, the junction contained 11 bases not matched to a gene. This CDR3 spans 16 amino acids. The germline gives CDR1 MNHNS, CDR2 SASEGT.

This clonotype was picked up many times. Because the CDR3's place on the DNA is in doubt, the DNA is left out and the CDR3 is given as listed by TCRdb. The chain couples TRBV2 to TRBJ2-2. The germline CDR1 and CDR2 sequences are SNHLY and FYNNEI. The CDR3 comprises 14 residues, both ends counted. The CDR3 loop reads CASSEALRAGELFF.

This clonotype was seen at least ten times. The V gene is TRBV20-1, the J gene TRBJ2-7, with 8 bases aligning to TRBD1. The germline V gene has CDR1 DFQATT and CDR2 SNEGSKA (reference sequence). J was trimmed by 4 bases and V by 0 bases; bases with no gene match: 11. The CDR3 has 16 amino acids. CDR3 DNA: TGCAGTGCTAGAGATCAGGGGGCCCTCTCAATTTACGAGCAGTACTTC. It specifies CSARDQGALSIYEQYF.

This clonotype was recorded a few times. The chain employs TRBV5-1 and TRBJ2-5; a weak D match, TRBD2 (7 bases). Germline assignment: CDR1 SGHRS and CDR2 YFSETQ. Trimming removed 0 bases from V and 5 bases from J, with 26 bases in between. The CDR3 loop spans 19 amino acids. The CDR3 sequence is CASSLGLASSGQNVETQYF. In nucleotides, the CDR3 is TGCGCCAGCAGCTTGGGTTTAGCGTCTAGCGGACAGAACGTGGAGACCCAGTACTTC.

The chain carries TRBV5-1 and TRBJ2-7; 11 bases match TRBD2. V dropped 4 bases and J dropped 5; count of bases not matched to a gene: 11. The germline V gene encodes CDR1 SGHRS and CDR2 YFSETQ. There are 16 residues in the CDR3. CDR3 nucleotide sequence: TGCGCCAGCAGCGCAATGACTAGCGGGATTAACGACGAGCAGTACTTC. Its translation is CASSAMTSGINDEQYF.

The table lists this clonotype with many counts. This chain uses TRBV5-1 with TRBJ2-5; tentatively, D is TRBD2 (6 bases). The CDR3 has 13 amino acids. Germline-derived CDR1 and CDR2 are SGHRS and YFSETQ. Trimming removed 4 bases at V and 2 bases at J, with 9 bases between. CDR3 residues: CASSPGVQETQYF. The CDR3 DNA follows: TGCGCCAGCAGCCCGGGGGTGCAAGAGACCCAGTACTTC. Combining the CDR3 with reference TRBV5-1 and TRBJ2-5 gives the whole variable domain KAGVTQTPRYLIKTRGQQVTLSCSPISGHRSVSWYQQTPGQGLQFLFEYFSETQRNKGNFPGRFSGRQFSNSRSEMNVSTLELGDSALYLCASSPGVQETQYFGPGTRLLVL.

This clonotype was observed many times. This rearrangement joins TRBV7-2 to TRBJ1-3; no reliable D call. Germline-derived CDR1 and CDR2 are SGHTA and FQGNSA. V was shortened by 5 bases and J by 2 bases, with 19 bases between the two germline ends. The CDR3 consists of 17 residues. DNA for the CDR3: TGTGCCAGCAGCGCGAAGACGGTAATTCTCGCTGGAAACACCATATATTTT. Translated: CASSAKTVILAGNTIYF.